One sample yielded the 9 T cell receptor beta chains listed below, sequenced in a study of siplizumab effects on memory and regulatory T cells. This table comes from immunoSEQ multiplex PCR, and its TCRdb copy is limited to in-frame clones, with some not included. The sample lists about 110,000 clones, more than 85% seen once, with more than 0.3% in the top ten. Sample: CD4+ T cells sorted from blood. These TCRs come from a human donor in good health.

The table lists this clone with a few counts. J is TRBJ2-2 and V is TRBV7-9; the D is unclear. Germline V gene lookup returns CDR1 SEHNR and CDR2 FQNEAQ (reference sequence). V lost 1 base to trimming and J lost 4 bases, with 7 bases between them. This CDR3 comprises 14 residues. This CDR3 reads CASSLVQSTGELFF. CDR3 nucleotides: TGTGCCAGCAGCTTAGTACAGTCCACCGGGGAGCTGTTTTTT. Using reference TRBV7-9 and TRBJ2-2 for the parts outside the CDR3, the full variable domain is DTGVSQNPRHKITKRGQNVTFRCDPISEHNRLYWYRQTLGQGPEFLTYFQNEAQLEKSRLLSDRFSAERPKGSFSTLEIQRTEQGDSAMYLCASSLVQSTGELFFGEGSRLTVL.

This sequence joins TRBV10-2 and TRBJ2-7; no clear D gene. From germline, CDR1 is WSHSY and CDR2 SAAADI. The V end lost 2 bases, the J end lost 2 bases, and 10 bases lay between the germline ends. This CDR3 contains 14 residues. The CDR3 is CASSEVVQTYEQYF. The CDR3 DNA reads TGCGCCAGCAGTGAGGTGGTACAAACCTACGAGCAGTACTTC.

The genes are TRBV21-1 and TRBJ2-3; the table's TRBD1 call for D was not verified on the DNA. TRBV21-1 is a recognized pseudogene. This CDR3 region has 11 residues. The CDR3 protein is CASSPVDTQYF. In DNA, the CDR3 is TGTGCCAGCAGTCCAGTAGATACGCAGTATTTT.

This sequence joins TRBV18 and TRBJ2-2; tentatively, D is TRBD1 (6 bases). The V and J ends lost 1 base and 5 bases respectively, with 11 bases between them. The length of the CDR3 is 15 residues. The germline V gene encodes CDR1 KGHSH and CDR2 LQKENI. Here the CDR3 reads CASSPRSGDTGELFF. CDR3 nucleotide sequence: TGTGCCAGCTCACCACGCTCAGGGGATACCGGGGAGCTGTTTTTT.

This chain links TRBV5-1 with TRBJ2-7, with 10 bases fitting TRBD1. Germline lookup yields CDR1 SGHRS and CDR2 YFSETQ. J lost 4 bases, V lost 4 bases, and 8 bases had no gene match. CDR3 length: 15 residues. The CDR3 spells CASSPSGTGAYEQYF. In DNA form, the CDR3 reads TGCGCCAGCAGCCCCTCCGGGACAGGGGCATACGAGCAGTACTTC.

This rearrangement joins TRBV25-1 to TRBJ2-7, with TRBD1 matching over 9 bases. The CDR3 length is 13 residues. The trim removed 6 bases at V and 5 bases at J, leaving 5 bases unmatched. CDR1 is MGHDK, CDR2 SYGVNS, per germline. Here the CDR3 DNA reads TGTGCCAGCAGGGCGACAGGGGGACACGAGCAGTACTTC. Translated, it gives CASRATGGHEQYF.

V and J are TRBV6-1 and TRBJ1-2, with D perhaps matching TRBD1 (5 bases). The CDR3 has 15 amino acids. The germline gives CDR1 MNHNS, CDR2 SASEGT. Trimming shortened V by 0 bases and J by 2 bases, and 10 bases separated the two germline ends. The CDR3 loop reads CASSEATNRNYGYTF. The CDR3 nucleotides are TGTGCCAGCAGTGAAGCAACAAACAGGAACTATGGCTACACCTTC.

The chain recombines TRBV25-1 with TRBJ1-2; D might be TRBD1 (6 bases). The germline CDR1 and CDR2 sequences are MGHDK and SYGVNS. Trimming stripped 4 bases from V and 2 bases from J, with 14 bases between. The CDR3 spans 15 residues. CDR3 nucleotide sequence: TGTGCCAGCAGTGGGGGGCAGGGGTCCAACTATGGCTACACCTTC. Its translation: CASSGGQGSNYGYTF.

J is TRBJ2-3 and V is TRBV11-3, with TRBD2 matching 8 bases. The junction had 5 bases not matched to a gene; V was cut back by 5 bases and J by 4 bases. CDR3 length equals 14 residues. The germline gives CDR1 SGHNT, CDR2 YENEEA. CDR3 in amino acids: CASSRSGKADTQYF. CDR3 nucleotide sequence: TGTGCCAGCAGCCGTAGCGGGAAAGCAGATACGCAGTATTTT.